This T cell receptor (beta chain) was identified during a study of T cells of healthy individuals. TCRdb processed the 5' RACE reads anew with MiXCR; each CDR3 protein has one entry. This sample has about 57,000 distinct CDR3 sequences, with about a sixth found just once. This clonotype came up many times. Losses at the gene ends were 2 bases for V and 10 bases for J; bases not matched to a gene: 6. The CDR3 length is 15 residues. Germline assignment: CDR1 LGHNT and CDR2 FRNRAP. The chain joins TRBV12-5 to TRBJ2-1, with 12 bases lining up with TRBD2. The receptor comes from a human donor in good health. The CDR3 DNA follows: TGTGCTAGTGGTTTGTTACTAGCGGGAGGCCACGAGCAGTTCTTC. This sequence encodes CASGLLLAGGHEQFF.